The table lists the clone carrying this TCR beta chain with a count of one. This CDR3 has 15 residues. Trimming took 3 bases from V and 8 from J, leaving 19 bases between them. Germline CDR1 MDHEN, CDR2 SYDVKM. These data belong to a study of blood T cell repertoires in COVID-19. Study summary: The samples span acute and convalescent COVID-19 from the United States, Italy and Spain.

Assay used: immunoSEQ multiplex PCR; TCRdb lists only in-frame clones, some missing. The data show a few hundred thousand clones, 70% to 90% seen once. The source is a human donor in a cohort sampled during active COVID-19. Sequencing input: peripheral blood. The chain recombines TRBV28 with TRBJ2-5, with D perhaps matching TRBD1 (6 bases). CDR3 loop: CASSFFGRPGDTQYF. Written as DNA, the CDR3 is TGTGCCAGCAGTTTTTTCGGGCGGCCAGGGGACACCCAGTACTTC.